Below, one T cell receptor beta chain is given with its context. This record belongs to a study of blood T cell repertoires in COVID-19. Study context: Specimens from acute and convalescent COVID-19 originated in the United States, Italy and Spain. Sample material is recorded as cDNA or gDNA derived from T cells, B-cell-depleted T cells, or PBMCs.

Original processing methods: Reference gene primer amplification gave nucleated cell count estimates. The method was immunoSEQ multiplex PCR; TCRdb's version includes in-frame clones alone and lacks a portion of them. The DNA gave D and trimming, while V, J and clone size come from that table. This table has 100,000 to 150,000 clones, roughly four fifths appearing once. Per the germline V gene, CDR1 is KGHSH and CDR2 is LQKENI. V lost 3 bases and J lost 4, with 18 bases in between. The CDR3 consists of 16 residues. The sequenced material came from peripheral blood. The V and J genes are TRBV18 and TRBJ1-2, with TRBD1 as a possible D gene (5 bases). This TCR came from a woman aged 60-70 years with acute or convalescent COVID-19. This CDR3 is CASSPSQLTGTYGYTF. DNA of the CDR3: TGTGCCAGCTCACCCAGCCAATTAACAGGAACCTATGGCTACACCTTC.